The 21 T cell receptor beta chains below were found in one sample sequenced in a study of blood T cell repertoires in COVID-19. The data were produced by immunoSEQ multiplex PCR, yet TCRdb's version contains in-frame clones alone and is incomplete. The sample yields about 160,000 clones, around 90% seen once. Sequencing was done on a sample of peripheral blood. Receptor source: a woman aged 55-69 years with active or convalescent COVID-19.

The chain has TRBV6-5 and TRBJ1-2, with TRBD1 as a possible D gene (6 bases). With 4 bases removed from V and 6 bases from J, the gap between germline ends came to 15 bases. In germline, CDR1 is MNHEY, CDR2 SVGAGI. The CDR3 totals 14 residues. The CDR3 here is CASSLGHGENGYTF. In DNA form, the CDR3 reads TGTGCCAGCAGTTTGGGACACGGAGAGAATGGCTACACCTTC.

The CDR3 region is CASSLGQLPENEQFF. CDR3 coding DNA: TGTGCCAGCAGCTTAGGGCAACTCCCGGAGAATGAGCAGTTCTTC. The J gene is TRBJ2-1, the V gene TRBV7-2; D gene ambiguous. CDR1 SGHTA and CDR2 FQGNSA come from the germline V gene. The CDR3 loop spans 15 amino acids. The V gene lost 1 base and the J gene lost 7 bases, with 14 bases spanning the gap.

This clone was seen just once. The CDR3 nucleotides are TGTGCCAGTAGTATCTCCTATATGAACACTGAAGCTTTCTTT. This translates into CASSISYMNTEAFF. The J gene is TRBJ1-1, the V gene TRBV19, with D hard to call. Germline CDR1 is LNHDA and CDR2 is SQIVND (reference sequence). V was trimmed by 3 bases and J by 0 bases, leaving 8 bases between them. This CDR3 contains 14 residues.

The CDR3 region has the DNA TGTGCCAGCAGCCCAGACAGGCCCTCTGGGGCCAACGTCCTGACTTTC. Translating it yields CASSPDRPSGANVLTF. This chain links TRBV3-1 (or the pseudogene TRBV3-2) with TRBJ2-6; D might be TRBD1 (6 bases). The CDR3 runs to 16 residues. CDR1 and CDR2 (germline): LGHDT, YNNKEL (reference sequence). V lost 4 bases and J lost 0, with 10 bases in between.

CDR3 region: CASSGLGRSTDTQYF. In nucleotides, the CDR3 is TGTGCCAGCAGCGGACTAGGGCGAAGCACAGATACGCAGTATTTT. The genes are TRBV5-4 and TRBJ2-3; 7 bases fit TRBD2. CDR3 length: 15 residues. Germline CDR1 is SGHNT and CDR2 is YYREEE (reference sequence). V was pared by 4 bases and J by 0 bases, with 5 bases of the junction left unmatched.

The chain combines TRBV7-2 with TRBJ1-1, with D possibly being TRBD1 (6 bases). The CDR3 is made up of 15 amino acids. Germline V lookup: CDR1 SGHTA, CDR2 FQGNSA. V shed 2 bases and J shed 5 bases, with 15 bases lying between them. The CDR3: CASSLWAGVGTEAFF. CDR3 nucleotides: TGTGCCAGCAGCTTATGGGCAGGGGTAGGGACTGAAGCTTTCTTT.

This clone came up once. CDR3 region: CAIRRDRGSYEQYF. CDR3 nucleotides: TGTGCCATCAGGAGGGACAGGGGAAGCTACGAGCAGTACTTC. The chain carries TRBV10-3 and TRBJ2-7; 10 bases line up with TRBD1. From germline, CDR1 is ENHRY and CDR2 SYGVKD. V shed 6 bases and J 3 bases; nucleotides not matched to a gene: 5. The CDR3 covers 14 residues.

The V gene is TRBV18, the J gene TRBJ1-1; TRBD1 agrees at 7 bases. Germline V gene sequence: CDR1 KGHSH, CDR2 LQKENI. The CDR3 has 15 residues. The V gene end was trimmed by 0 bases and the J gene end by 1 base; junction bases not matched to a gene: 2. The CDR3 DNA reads TGTGCCAGCTCACCACCTAGGACAGGGAACACTGAAGCTTTCTTT. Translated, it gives CASSPPRTGNTEAFF.

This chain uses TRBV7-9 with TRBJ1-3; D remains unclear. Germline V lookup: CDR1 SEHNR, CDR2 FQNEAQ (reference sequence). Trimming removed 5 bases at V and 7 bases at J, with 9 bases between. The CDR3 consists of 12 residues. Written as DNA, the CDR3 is TGTGCCAGCAGCGATATCCGGAACACCATATATTTT. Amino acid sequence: CASSDIRNTIYF.

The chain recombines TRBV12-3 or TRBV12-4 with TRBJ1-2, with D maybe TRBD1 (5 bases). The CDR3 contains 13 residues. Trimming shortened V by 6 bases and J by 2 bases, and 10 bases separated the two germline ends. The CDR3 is CASSSRGNYGYTF. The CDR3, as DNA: TGTGCCAGCAGCTCCCGGGGGAACTATGGCTACACCTTC.

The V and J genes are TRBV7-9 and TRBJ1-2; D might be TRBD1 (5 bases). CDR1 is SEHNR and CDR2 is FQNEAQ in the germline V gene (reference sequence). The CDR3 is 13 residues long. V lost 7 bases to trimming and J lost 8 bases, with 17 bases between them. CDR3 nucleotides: TGTGCCAGCAACGAACCAGGGTTTCAGGGCTACACCTTC. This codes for CASNEPGFQGYTF.

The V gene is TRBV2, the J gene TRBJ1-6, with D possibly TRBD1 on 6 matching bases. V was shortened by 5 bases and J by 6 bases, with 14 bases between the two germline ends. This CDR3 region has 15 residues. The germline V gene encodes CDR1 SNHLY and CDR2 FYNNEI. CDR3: CASSQDSPVNSPLHF. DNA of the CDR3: TGTGCCAGCAGTCAGGACAGTCCCGTTAATTCACCCCTCCACTTT. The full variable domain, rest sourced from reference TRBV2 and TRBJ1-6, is EPEVTQTPSHQVTQMGQEVILRCVPISNHLYFYWYRQILGQKVEFLVSFYNNEISEKSEIFDDQFSVERPDGSNFTLKIRSTKLEDSAMYFCASSQDSPVNSPLHFGNGTRLTVT.

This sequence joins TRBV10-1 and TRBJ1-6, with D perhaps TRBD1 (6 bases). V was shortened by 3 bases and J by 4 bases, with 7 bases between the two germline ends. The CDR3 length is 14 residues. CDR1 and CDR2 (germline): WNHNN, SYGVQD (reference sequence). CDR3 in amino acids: CASSDQGYNSPLHF. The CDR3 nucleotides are TGCGCCAGCAGTGACCAGGGGTATAATTCACCCCTCCACTTT.

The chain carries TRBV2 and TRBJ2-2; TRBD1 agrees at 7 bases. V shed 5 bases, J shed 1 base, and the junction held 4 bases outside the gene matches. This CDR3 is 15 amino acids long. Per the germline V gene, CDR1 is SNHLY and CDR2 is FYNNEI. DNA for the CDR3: TGTGCCAGCAGTTTGGGACAGTTGAACACCGGGGAGCTGTTTTTT. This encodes CASSLGQLNTGELFF.

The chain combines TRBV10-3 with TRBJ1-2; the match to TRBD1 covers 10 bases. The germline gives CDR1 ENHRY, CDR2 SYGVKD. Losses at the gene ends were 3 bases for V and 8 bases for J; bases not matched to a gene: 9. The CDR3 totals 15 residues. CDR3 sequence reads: CAISDRGQGEGGYTF. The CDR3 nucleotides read TGTGCCATCAGTGACCGCGGACAGGGGGAAGGGGGCTACACCTTC.

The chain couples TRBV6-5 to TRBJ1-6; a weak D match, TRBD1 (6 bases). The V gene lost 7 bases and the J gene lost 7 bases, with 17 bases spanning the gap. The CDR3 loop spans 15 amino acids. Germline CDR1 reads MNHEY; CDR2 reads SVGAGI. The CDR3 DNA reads TGTGCCAGCACACTAGCGGGGGGCGCGAATTCACCCCTCCACTTT. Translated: CASTLAGGANSPLHF.

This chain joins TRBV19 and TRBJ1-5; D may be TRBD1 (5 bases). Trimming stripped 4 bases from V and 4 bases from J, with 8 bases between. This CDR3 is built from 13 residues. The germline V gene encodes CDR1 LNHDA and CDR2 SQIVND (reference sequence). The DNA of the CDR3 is TGTGCCAGTAGTAACGGGGGAAATCAGCCCCAGCATTTT. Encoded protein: CASSNGGNQPQHF.

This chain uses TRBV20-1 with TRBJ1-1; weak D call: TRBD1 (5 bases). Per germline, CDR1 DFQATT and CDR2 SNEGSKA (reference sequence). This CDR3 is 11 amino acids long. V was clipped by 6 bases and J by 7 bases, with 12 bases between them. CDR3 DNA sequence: TGCAGTGCGTATTCGGGGGGTGAAGCTTTCTTT. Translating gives CSAYSGGEAFF.

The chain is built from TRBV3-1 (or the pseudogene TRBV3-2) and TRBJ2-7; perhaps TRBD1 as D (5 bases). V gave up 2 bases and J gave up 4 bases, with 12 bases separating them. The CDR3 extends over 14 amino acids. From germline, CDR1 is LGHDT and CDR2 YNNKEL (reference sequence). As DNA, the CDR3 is TGTGCCAGCAGCCAATCTGACAGAGTTTACGAGCAGTACTTC. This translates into CASSQSDRVYEQYF.

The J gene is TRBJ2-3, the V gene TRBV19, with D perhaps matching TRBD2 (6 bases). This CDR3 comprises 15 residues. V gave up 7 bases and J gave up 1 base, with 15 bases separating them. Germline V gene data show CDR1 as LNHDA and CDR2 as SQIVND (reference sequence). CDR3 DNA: TGTGCCAGTACCTCTAACGGACTACGCACAGATACGCAGTATTTT. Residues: CASTSNGLRTDTQYF. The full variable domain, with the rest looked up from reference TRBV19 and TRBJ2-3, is DGGITQSPKYLFRKEGQNVTLSCEQNLNHDAMYWYRQDPGQGLRLIYYSQIVNDFQKGDIAEGYSVSREKKESFPLTVTSAQKNPTAFYLCASTSNGLRTDTQYFGPGTRLTVL.

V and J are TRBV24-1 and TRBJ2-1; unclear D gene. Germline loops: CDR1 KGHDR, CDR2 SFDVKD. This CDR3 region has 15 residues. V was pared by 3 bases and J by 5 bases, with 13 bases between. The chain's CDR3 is CATSDPRLDHNEQFF. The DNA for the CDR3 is TGTGCCACCAGTGATCCCAGGCTCGATCACAATGAGCAGTTCTTC.